This T cell receptor (beta chain) was captured in a study of blood T cell repertoires in COVID-19. Sequencing was performed with immunoSEQ multiplex PCR; in TCRdb, only in-frame clones are kept and a portion is missing. The repertoire holds 230,000 or so clones, with roughly 87% as singletons. The CDR3 sequence is 14 residues long. In germline, CDR1 is SGHDT, CDR2 YYEEEE. Trimming took off 6 bases at V and 1 base at J, with 11 bases between the two ends. This clonotype was obtained from a middle-aged woman who had recovered from COVID-19. Sequencing was performed on peripheral blood. The chain combines TRBV5-6 with TRBJ1-3; the D gene is possibly TRBD1 (5 bases). The CDR3 sequence: CASTFPGSGNTIYF. As DNA, the CDR3 is TGTGCCAGCACCTTTCCAGGGTCTGGAAACACCATATATTTT.